A single sample gave rise to the 9 T cell receptor beta chains below, sequenced in a study of T cells after yellow fever vaccination. MiXCR, applied by TCRdb to the 5' RACE reads, yields one record per CDR3 protein. The sample yields roughly 15,000 distinct CDR3 sequences, roughly 7.2% seen once. The starting material was PBMCs, either bulk or a sorted T-cell subset (CD4+, CD8+, memory, or dextramer-sorted; not recorded which), obtained on the day of the yellow fever booster vaccination. The receptor source for this set is a man between 18 and 29 years old who received the YFV17D yellow fever vaccine.

The chain is built from TRBV2 and TRBJ2-4; TRBD1 matches at 12 bases. With V trimmed by 6 bases and J by 6 bases, 6 bases remained unmatched. CDR3 size: 15 residues. Germline V lookup: CDR1 SNHLY, CDR2 FYNNEI. The CDR3 here is CASSGTGGGGNIQYF. The CDR3 region has the DNA TGTGCCAGCAGCGGGACAGGGGGCGGTGGAAACATTCAGTACTTC. The variable domain in full, with the rest retrieved from reference TRBV2 and TRBJ2-4, is EPEVTQTPSHQVTQMGQEVILRCVPISNHLYFYWYRQILGQKVEFLVSFYNNEISEKSEIFDDQFSVERPDGSNFTLKIRSTKLEDSAMYFCASSGTGGGGNIQYFGAGTRLSVL.

By proportion, this clonotype is medium-sized (0.01 to 0.1%). The chain is built from TRBV4-3 and TRBJ1-2, with D unclear. The ends were cut back, 4 bases at V and 4 bases at J, with 22 bases in the middle. The CDR3 spans 17 residues. Germline values: CDR1 LGHNA, CDR2 YSLEER. The CDR3 here is CASSPSRSPGVVYGYTF. CDR3 DNA: TGCGCCAGCAGCCCTAGCAGGTCGCCTGGTGTGGTCTATGGCTACACCTTC.

In this sample, this clonotype turned up once. The rearrangement joins TRBV20-1 to TRBJ2-3; D might be TRBD2 (5 bases). This CDR3 is 14 amino acids long. V lost 7 bases and J 0 bases, leaving 14 bases between the germline ends. CDR1 DFQATT and CDR2 SNEGSKA come from the germline V gene (reference sequence). CDR3 sequence (DNA): TGCAGTGGTGCTCTGGAGGACAGCACAGATACGCAGTATTTT. Protein product: CSGALEDSTDTQYF.

Many counts were recorded for this clonotype. The chain is built from TRBV7-6 and TRBJ2-3, with 9 bases fitting TRBD2. The trim removed 5 bases at V and 2 bases at J, leaving 5 bases unmatched. This CDR3 region has 15 residues. Germline V CDR1 and CDR2: SGHVS, FNYEAQ. In DNA form, the CDR3 reads TGTGCCAGCAGCCTTCTAGCGGGGATCACAGATACGCAGTATTTT. This codes for CASSLLAGITDTQYF.

This clonotype was seen ten or more times. The V call is TRBV7-2, the J call TRBJ1-6; D remains ambiguous. The germline V gene has CDR1 SGHTA and CDR2 FQGNSA. The CDR3 consists of 14 residues. Trimming pared 1 base from V and 6 bases from J, leaving 7 bases between. The chain's CDR3 is CASSLGAANSPLHF. Written as DNA, the CDR3 is TGTGCCAGCAGCTTAGGGGCGGCTAATTCACCCCTCCACTTT.

DNA of the CDR3: TGTGCCAGCAGGGGAATCGGGACAGGGGATGAAAAACTGTTTTTT. Its translation is CASRGIGTGDEKLFF. The chain couples TRBV7-9 to TRBJ1-4; TRBD1 agrees at 10 bases. The CDR3 totals 15 residues. V lost 6 bases and J lost 6; bases outside the gene matches: 7. Germline lookup yields CDR1 SEHNR and CDR2 FQNEAQ (reference sequence).

By share of the sample, this clonotype is medium-sized. The J gene is TRBJ2-3, the V gene TRBV7-9; maybe TRBD1 (5 bases). The CDR3 has 16 amino acids. CDR1 and CDR2 (germline): SEHNR, FQNEAQ (reference sequence). The ends were cut back, 4 bases at V and 1 base at J, with 15 bases in the middle. This CDR3 is CASSSDGREGTDTQYF. In DNA, the CDR3 is TGTGCCAGCAGCTCCGATGGCAGGGAAGGCACAGATACGCAGTATTTT.

This clonotype was recorded many times. The chain combines TRBV7-2 with TRBJ1-1; D not resolved. Germline CDR1 is SGHTA and CDR2 is FQGNSA. Trimming pared 4 bases from V and 4 bases from J, leaving 16 bases between. The CDR3 sequence is 15 residues long. Here the CDR3 reads CASSSDWEGTTEAFF. Here the CDR3 DNA reads TGTGCCAGCAGCTCGGATTGGGAGGGTACCACTGAAGCTTTCTTT.

The sample holds many counts of this clonotype. The V call is TRBV7-2, the J call TRBJ1-6; the D gene is possibly TRBD1 (6 bases). Germline loops: CDR1 SGHTA, CDR2 FQGNSA. CDR3 length: 15 residues. V lost 5 bases and J lost 5, with 13 bases in between. Written as DNA, the CDR3 is TGTGCCAGCAGCCTTAACAGGGTGAATAATTCACCCCTCCACTTT. This codes for CASSLNRVNNSPLHF.